The following is a T cell receptor (beta chain) sequence with its context. The data stem from a study of blood T cell repertoires in COVID-19. TCRdb's table, derived via immunoSEQ multiplex PCR, lists solely in-frame clones and lacks some. The sample has approximately 99,000 clones, roughly 70% seen once. The CDR3 is made up of 11 amino acids. CDR1 is MNHEY and CDR2 is SVGAGI in the germline V gene. Trimming cost V 6 bases and J 4 bases, with 5 bases left between them. Sequenced input: peripheral blood. V usage is TRBV6-5 and J usage is TRBJ2-3; D remains ambiguous. The TCR was taken from a woman between 40 and 50 years old with acute or convalescent COVID-19. The CDR3 spells CASRAADTQYF. The DNA for the CDR3 is TGTGCCAGCAGGGCAGCAGATACGCAGTATTTT.